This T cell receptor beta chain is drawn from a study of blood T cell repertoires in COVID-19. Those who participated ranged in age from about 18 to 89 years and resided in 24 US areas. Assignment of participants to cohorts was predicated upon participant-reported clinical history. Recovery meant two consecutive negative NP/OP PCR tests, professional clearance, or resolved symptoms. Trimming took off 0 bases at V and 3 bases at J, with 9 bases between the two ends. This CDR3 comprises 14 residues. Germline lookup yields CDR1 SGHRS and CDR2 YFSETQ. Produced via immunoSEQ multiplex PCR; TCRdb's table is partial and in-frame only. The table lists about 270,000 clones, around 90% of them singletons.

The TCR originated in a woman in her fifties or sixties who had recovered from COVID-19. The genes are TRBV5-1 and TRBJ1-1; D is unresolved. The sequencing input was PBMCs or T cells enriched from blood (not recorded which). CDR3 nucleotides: TGCGCCAGCAGCTTGGGGCGGGCGGACACTGAAGCTTTCTTT. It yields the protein CASSLGRADTEAFF.